This section outlines one TCR beta chain sequence together with its context. Its antigen is as yet unknown. These data originate in a study of T cells expressing NK-cell markers. For the study at large: The TCR beta repertoires were obtained from sorted CD3+CD56+NKG2C+, CD3+CD56+NKG2C- and CD3+CD56-NKG2C+ T cells. The authors sequenced eight donors, of whom seven were HCMV-seropositive and one was seronegative.

The CDR3 length is 14 residues. Study-wide points: Several donors likewise had their CD3+CD56-NKG2C+ fraction led by these clonotypes.

TCRdb reprocessed the 5' RACE reads and reports one entry per CDR3 protein, with no DNA. The sample's table shows about 370,000 distinct CDR3 sequences. V gene TRBV12-3 or TRBV12-4 combines with J gene TRBJ1-6; without DNA, the TCRdb call of TRBD1 cannot be checked. This clonotype was obtained from a woman aged 50 to 60 in good health. Sequencing was done on a sample of blood T cells: a sorted CD56 or NKG2C T cell subset, CD4+ or CD8+ T cells, or bulk PBMC T cells (not recorded which). The CDR3 is CASSTQGVGSPLHF.